A single sample is the source of the 20 T cell receptor beta chains below, sequenced in a study of blood T cell repertoires in COVID-19. Assay used: immunoSEQ multiplex PCR; TCRdb lists only in-frame clones, some missing. The sample has 350,000 to 400,000 clones, more than 70% seen once. Sequenced: PBMCs or T cells enriched from blood (not recorded which). These receptors were collected from a woman aged 18-30 years who had recovered from COVID-19.

This clone has only a few counts. The genes are TRBV28 and TRBJ1-3, with 10 positions matching TRBD1. V was clipped by 4 bases and J by 3 bases; unmatched bases: 15. Germline V gives CDR1 MDHEN, CDR2 SYDVKM. CDR3 size: 19 residues. The CDR3 coding sequence is TGTGCCAGCAGTTCATATGGGACAGGGGATACTCTCGGTGGAAACACCATATATTTT. Translated: CASSSYGTGDTLGGNTIYF.

The genes are TRBV14 and TRBJ1-2; possible D gene TRBD1, 6 bases. This CDR3 spans 18 amino acids. Germline CDR1 is SGHDN and CDR2 is FVKESK. Trimming took 2 bases from V and 4 from J, leaving 23 bases between them. The CDR3 region is CASSQKGGKGSGGYGYTF. For the CDR3, the DNA is TGTGCCAGCAGCCAAAAGGGGGGGAAGGGCAGCGGTGGCTATGGCTACACCTTC.

The chain uses TRBV10-2 and TRBJ2-3, with no clear D. CDR1 and CDR2 from the germline V gene are WSHSY and SAAADI. This CDR3 has 11 residues. V lost 4 bases and J 6 bases, leaving 5 bases between the germline ends. CDR3 nucleotide sequence: TGCGCCAGCAGTGTCGGGGATACGCAGTATTTT. Translation: CASSVGDTQYF.

This sequence joins TRBV14 and TRBJ2-3; 12 nucleotides line up with TRBD1. CDR3 length: 18 residues. Trimming took 6 bases from V and 1 from J; bases not matched to a gene: 11. From germline, CDR1 is SGHDN and CDR2 FVKESK. The CDR3 protein is CASSRPGQGADGTDTQYF. The CDR3 DNA sequence: TGTGCCAGCAGTCGACCGGGACAGGGGGCGGACGGCACAGATACGCAGTATTTT. Variable domain in full (rest from reference TRBV14 and TRBJ2-3): EAGVTQFPSHSVIEKGQTVTLRCDPISGHDNLYWYRRVMGKEIKFLLHFVKESKQDESGMPNNRFLAERTGGTYSTLKVQPAELEDSGVYFCASSRPGQGADGTDTQYFGPGTRLTVL.

The V call is TRBV27, the J call TRBJ2-3; D is possibly TRBD1 (7 bases). This CDR3 has 15 amino acids. The V and J ends lost 6 bases and 3 bases respectively, with 16 bases between them. Germline assignment: CDR1 MNHEY and CDR2 SMNVEV (reference sequence). CDR3 sequence (DNA): TGTGCCAGCAGCCGCCAGGGGGGCGAGACAGATACGCAGTATTTT. This gives the protein CASSRQGGETDTQYF.

This clone showed up just a few times. The chain combines TRBV9 with TRBJ1-5; D unresolved. Germline loops: CDR1 SGDLS, CDR2 YYNGEE. The CDR3 totals 14 residues. Deletions cut 3 bases from V and 7 bases from J, with 14 bases between. CDR3 in DNA: TGTGCCAGCAGCGGGGCTCAATCGGGGCAGCCCCAGCATTTT. Translating gives CASSGAQSGQPQHF.

As regards this clone: This same CDR3 is encoded by further DNA sequences in the sample. This chain links TRBV7-2 with TRBJ1-6, with 9 bases that match TRBD1. J was trimmed by 8 bases and V by 2 bases; bases with no gene match: 1. This CDR3 region has 14 residues. Germline V gene lookup returns CDR1 SGHTA and CDR2 FQGNSA. As DNA, the CDR3 is TGTGCCAGCAGCTTACGGACAGGGGATTCACCCCTCCACTTT. Its protein is CASSLRTGDSPLHF.

The chain uses TRBV7-3 and TRBJ2-1; 8 positions agree with TRBD1. The junction had 9 bases not matched to a gene; V was cut back by 5 bases and J by 12 bases. This CDR3 region has 13 residues. Germline V gives CDR1 SGHTA, CDR2 FQGTGA. In nucleotides, the CDR3 is TGTGCCAGCAGCGGCCCGGGACAGGCTAGGCAGTTCTTC. Translation: CASSGPGQARQFF. Complete variable domain (other parts from reference TRBV7-3 and TRBJ2-1): GAGVSQTPSNKVTEKGKYVELRCDPISGHTALYWYRQSLGQGPEFLIYFQGTGAADDSGLPNDRFFAVRPEGSVSTLKIQRTERGDSAVYLCASSGPGQARQFFGPGTRLTVL.

The rearrangement links TRBV19 to TRBJ1-2; D not resolved. The V and J ends lost 6 bases and 0 bases respectively, with 8 bases between them. Germline CDR1 is LNHDA and CDR2 is SQIVND (reference sequence). The CDR3 loop spans 13 amino acids. The CDR3 spells CASRFRANYGYTF. CDR3 bases: TGTGCCAGTAGGTTTAGAGCTAACTATGGCTACACCTTC.

The chain is built from TRBV4-1 and TRBJ2-7, with TRBD2 identical over 9 bases. Germline trimming cut 3 bases from V and 2 bases from J; bases unmatched to any gene: 2. Germline values: CDR1 MGHRA, CDR2 YSYEKL. This CDR3 comprises 14 residues. CDR3 in amino acids: CASSQSGGTYEQYF. The CDR3 nucleotides read TGCGCCAGCAGCCAGAGCGGGGGGACCTACGAGCAGTACTTC.

The chain recombines TRBV7-6 with TRBJ2-7; TRBD2 agrees at 7 bases. Trimming cost V 3 bases and J 4 bases; bases outside gene matches: 6. Germline V gives CDR1 SGHVS, CDR2 FNYEAQ. This CDR3 has 14 residues. The CDR3 nucleotides are TGTGCCAGCAGCTTGGCGGGGGAGAGTTACGAGCAGTACTTC. It yields the protein CASSLAGESYEQYF.

As DNA, the CDR3 is TGCGCCAGCAGGGACGGGGGGCTCTACAATGAGCAGTTCTTC. Its protein product is CASRDGGLYNEQFF. The V gene is TRBV5-1, the J gene TRBJ2-1; D is perhaps TRBD2 (7 bases). V was clipped by 5 bases and J by 3 bases, with 12 bases between them. Germline values: CDR1 SGHRS, CDR2 YFSETQ. The length of the CDR3 is 14 residues.

This clone was observed a single time. V is TRBV2 and J is TRBJ1-5; possible D gene TRBD1, 5 bases. Germline assignment: CDR1 SNHLY and CDR2 FYNNEI. Deletions cut 6 bases from V and 2 bases from J, with 11 bases between. The CDR3 contains 14 residues. The CDR3 bases are TGTGCCAGCAGCGCAGGGAATCGCAATCAGCCCCAGCATTTT. Translated, it gives CASSAGNRNQPQHF.

This clone appeared once. The CDR3, as DNA: TGTGCCAGCATGGTAGGGGGATACAATGAGCAGTTCTTC. Protein: CASMVGGYNEQFF. J is TRBJ2-1 and V is TRBV7-9; D may be TRBD1 (6 bases). V dropped 7 bases and J dropped 4 bases, with 11 bases sitting between them. The CDR3 covers 13 residues. CDR1 and CDR2 (germline): SEHNR, FQNEAQ (reference sequence).

The chain employs TRBV19 and TRBJ1-1; 8 bases agree with TRBD1. CDR3 length equals 15 residues. Trimming took 5 bases from V and 4 from J; bases not matched to a gene: 9. Per germline, CDR1 LNHDA and CDR2 SQIVND (reference sequence). CDR3 in amino acids: CASSSRQGIITEAFF. Written as DNA, the CDR3 is TGTGCCAGTAGTTCCCGACAGGGGATTATCACTGAAGCTTTCTTT.

The V gene is TRBV7-3, the J gene TRBJ1-1; D gene ambiguous. This CDR3 is built from 13 residues. Looked up from germline, CDR1 is SGHTA and CDR2 is FQGTGA. The V and J ends lost 5 bases and 4 bases respectively, with 11 bases between them. CDR3 protein: CASSDDWSTEAFF. The CDR3 DNA reads as TGTGCCAGCAGCGACGACTGGAGCACTGAAGCTTTCTTT.

This sequence joins TRBV6-5 and TRBJ1-1; no firm D call. This CDR3 has 15 residues. V shed 5 bases and J shed 5 bases, with 18 bases lying between them. Germline V gives CDR1 MNHEY, CDR2 SVGAGI. For the CDR3, the DNA is TGTGCCAGCAGTCCCCTTCTCTCGAGTCGGACTGAAGCTTTCTTT. Protein: CASSPLLSSRTEAFF.

The chain is built from TRBV7-6 and TRBJ2-7, with TRBD1 matching over 7 bases. Germline CDR1 reads SGHVS; CDR2 reads FNYEAQ. The ends lost 1 base at V and 3 bases at J; junction bases unmatched: 6. The CDR3 spans 15 residues. The DNA for the CDR3 is TGTGCCAGCAGCTTAGAACAGGGGCTTGGCTACGAGCAGTACTTC. It specifies CASSLEQGLGYEQYF. The complete variable domain, with remaining parts taken from reference TRBV7-6 and TRBJ2-7, reads GAGVSQSPRYKVTKRGQDVALRCDPISGHVSLYWYRQALGQGPEFLTYFNYEAQQDKSGLPNDRFSAERPEGSISTLTIQRTEQRDSAMYRCASSLEQGLGYEQYFGPGTRLTVT.

This clone showed up just once. The rearrangement uses TRBV28 and TRBJ1-2, with 8 bases aligning to TRBD1. CDR1 and CDR2 (germline): MDHEN, SYDVKM. V lost 6 bases to trimming and J lost 4 bases; unmatched junction nucleotides: 7. The CDR3 is 14 amino acids. The CDR3 reads CASRPGTGSYGYTF. CDR3 in DNA: TGTGCCAGCAGGCCCGGGACAGGTTCCTATGGCTACACCTTC.

This chain joins TRBV28 and TRBJ1-5; no clear D gene. This CDR3 is 15 amino acids long. Between the trimmed V and J ends, which lost 2 bases and 0 bases, there was a span of 8 bases. Germline V lookup: CDR1 MDHEN, CDR2 SYDVKM. CDR3 sequence reads: CASSLRGFSNQPQHF. In DNA form, the CDR3 reads TGTGCCAGCAGTTTACGAGGGTTTAGCAATCAGCCCCAGCATTTT.